This T cell receptor (beta chain) was captured by sequencing in a study of Graves' ophthalmopathy and Graves' hyperthyroidism. Hyperthyroidism patients were newly diagnosed, under 2 months' duration, aged 18 to 65. Additional autoimmune diseases, uncontrolled infections, pregnancy or lactation disqualified patients. Establishment of the diagnosis relied upon clinical symptoms, serum thyroxine, TRAb, thyroid ultrasound and orbital computed tomography. The starting material, about 9.5 ml of fresh peripheral blood, provided the PBMCs. This clonotype was seen many times. The TCR beta CDR3 regions underwent amplification from RNA transcripts. HTBI primers served in a first-round RT-PCR, which a second-round multiplex PCR followed. TCRdb used MiXCR to reprocess the multiplex PCR reads, holding one entry per CDR3 protein. This repertoire shows about 420,000 distinct CDR3 sequences, around 20% found once; its top ten account for more than 2.5%.

CDR3 length: 14 amino acids. Trimming cost V 6 bases and J 3 bases, with 12 bases left between them. The sample comprised peripheral blood. The TCR comes from a woman aged 18-29 years with stable Graves' hyperthyroidism. The chain couples TRBV12-3 or TRBV12-4 to TRBJ1-5; D remains unclear. The CDR3 DNA follows: TGTGCCAGCAGGCATGGGGAAGCCAATCAGCCCCAGCATTTT. Encoded protein: CASRHGEANQPQHF.